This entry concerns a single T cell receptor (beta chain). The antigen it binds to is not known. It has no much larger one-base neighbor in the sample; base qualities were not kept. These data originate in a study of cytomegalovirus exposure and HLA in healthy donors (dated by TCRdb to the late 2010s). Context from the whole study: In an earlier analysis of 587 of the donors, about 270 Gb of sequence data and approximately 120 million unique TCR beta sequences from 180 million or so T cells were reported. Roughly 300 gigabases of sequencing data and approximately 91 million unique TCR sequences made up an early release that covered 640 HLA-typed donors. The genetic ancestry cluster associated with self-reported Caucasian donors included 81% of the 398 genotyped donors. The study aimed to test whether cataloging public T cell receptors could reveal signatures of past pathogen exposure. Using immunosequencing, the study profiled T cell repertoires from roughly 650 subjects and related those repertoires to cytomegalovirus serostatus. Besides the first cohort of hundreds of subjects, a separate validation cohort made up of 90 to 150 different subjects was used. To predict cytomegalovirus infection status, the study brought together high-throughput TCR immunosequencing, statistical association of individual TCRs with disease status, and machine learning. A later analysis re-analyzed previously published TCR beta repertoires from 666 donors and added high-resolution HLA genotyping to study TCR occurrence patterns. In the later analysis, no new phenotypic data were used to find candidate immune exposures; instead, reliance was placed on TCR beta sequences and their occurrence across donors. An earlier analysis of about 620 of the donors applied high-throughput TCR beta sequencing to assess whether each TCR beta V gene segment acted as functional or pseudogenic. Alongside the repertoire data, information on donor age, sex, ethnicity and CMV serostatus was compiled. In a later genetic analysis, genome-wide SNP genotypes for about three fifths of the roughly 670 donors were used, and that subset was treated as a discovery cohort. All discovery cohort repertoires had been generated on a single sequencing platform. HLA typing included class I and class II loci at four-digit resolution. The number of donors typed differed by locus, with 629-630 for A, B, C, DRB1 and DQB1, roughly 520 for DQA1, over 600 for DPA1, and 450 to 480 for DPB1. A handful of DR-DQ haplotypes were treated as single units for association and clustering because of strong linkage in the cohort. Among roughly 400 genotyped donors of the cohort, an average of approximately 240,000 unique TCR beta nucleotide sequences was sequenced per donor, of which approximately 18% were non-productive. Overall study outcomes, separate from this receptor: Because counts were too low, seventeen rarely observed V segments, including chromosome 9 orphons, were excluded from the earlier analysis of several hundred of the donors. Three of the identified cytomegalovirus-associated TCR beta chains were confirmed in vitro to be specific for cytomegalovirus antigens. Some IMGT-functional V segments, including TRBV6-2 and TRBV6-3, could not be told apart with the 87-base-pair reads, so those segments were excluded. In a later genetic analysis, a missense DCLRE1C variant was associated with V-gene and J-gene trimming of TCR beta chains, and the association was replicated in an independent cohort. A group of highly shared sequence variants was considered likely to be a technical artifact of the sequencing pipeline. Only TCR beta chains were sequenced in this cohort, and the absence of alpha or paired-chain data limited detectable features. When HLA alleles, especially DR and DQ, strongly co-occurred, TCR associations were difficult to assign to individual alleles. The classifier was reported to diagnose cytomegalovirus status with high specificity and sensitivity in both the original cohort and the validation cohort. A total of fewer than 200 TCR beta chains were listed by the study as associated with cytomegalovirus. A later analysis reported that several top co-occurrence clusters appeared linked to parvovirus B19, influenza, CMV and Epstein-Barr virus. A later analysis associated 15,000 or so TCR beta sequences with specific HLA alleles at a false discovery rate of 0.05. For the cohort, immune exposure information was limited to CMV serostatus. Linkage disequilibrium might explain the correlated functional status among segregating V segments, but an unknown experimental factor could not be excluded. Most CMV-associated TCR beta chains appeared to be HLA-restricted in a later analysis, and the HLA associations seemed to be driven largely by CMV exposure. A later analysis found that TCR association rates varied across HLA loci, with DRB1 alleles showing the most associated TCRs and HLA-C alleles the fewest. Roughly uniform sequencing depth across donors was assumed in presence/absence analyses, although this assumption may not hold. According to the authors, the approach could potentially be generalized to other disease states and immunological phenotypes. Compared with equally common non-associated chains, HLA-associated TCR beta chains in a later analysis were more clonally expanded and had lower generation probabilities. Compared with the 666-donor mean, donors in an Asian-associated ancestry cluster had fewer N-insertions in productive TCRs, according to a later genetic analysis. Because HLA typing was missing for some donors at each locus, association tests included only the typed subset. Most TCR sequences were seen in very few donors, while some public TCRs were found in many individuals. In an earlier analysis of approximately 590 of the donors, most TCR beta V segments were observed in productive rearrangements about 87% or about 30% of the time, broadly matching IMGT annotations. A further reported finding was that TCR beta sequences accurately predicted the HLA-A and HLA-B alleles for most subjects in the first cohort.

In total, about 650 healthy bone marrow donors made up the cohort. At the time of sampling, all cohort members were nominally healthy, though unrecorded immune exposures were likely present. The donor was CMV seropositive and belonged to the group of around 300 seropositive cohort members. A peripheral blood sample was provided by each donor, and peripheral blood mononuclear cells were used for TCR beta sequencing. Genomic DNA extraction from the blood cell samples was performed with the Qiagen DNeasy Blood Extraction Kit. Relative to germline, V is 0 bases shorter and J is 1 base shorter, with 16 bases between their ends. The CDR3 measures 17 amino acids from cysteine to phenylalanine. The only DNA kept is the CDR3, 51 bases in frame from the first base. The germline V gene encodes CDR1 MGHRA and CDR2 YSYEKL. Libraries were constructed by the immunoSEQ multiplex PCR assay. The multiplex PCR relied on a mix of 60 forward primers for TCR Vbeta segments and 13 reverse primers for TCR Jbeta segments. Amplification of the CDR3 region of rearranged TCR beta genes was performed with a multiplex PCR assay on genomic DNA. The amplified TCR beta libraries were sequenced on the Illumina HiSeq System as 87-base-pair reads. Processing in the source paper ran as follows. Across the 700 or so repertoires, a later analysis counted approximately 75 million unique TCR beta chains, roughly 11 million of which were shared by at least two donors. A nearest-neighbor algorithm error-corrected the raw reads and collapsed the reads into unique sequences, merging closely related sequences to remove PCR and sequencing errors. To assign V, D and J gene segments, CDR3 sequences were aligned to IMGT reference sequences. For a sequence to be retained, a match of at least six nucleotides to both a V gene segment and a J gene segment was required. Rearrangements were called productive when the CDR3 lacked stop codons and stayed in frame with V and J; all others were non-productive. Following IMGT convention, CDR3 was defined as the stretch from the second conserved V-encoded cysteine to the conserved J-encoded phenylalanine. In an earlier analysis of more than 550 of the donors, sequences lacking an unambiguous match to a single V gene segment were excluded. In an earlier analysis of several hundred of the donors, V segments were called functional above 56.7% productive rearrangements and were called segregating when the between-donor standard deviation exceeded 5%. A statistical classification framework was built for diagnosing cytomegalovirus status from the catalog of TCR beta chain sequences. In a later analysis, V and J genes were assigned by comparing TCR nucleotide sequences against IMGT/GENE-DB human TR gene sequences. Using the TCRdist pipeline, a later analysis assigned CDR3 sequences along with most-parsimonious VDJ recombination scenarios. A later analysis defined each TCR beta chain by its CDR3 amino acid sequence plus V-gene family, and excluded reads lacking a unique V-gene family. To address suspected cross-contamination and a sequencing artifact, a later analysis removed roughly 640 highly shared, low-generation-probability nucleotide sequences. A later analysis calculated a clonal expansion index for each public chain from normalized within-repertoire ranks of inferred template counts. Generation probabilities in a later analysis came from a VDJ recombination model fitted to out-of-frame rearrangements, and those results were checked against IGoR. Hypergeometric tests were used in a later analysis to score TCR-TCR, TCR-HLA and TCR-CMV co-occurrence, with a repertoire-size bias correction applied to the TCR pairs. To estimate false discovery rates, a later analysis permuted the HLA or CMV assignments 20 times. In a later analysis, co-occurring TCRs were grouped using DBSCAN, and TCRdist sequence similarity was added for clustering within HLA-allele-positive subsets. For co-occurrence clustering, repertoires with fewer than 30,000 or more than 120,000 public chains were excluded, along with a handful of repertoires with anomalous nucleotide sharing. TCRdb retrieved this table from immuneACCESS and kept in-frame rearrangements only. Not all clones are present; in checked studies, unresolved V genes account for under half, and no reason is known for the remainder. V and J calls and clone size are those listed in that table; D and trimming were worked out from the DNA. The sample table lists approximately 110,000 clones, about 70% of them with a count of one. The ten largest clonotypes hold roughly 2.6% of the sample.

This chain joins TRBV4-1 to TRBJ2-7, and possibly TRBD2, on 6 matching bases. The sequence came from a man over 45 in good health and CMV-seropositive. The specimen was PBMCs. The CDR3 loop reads CASSQDRGSGPSYEQYF. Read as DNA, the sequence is TGCGCCAGCAGCCAAGACCGGGGGAGCGGGCCTTCCTACGAGCAGTACTTC.